This TCR beta chain was found in a study of T cells after yellow fever vaccination. The study, taken as a whole, reports: Weaker overall was a secondary response that nonetheless peaked faster, on day 5 versus 15.

The V segment lost 6 bases and the J segment 4 bases; nucleotides outside the gene matches: 7. CDR1 is MNHEY and CDR2 is SVGEGT in the germline V gene. The CDR3 extends over 16 amino acids. Details on this clonotype: No antigen is known for it.

Each CDR3 protein gets one entry after TCRdb re-called the 5' RACE reads with MiXCR. Seen here are around 590,000 distinct CDR3 sequences, roughly 12% observed once, and the top ten hold around 14%. This receptor was taken from a man aged 30 to 39 who received the YFV17D yellow fever vaccine. This specimen was PBMCs, taken on the day of the yellow fever booster vaccination. This chain uses TRBV6-2 or TRBV6-3 with TRBJ2-2; 11 bases agree with TRBD2. The CDR3 nucleotides read TGTGCCAGCAGCCAGACTAGCGGGACCTCCACCGGGGAGCTGTTTTTT. Its protein is CASSQTSGTSTGELFF.